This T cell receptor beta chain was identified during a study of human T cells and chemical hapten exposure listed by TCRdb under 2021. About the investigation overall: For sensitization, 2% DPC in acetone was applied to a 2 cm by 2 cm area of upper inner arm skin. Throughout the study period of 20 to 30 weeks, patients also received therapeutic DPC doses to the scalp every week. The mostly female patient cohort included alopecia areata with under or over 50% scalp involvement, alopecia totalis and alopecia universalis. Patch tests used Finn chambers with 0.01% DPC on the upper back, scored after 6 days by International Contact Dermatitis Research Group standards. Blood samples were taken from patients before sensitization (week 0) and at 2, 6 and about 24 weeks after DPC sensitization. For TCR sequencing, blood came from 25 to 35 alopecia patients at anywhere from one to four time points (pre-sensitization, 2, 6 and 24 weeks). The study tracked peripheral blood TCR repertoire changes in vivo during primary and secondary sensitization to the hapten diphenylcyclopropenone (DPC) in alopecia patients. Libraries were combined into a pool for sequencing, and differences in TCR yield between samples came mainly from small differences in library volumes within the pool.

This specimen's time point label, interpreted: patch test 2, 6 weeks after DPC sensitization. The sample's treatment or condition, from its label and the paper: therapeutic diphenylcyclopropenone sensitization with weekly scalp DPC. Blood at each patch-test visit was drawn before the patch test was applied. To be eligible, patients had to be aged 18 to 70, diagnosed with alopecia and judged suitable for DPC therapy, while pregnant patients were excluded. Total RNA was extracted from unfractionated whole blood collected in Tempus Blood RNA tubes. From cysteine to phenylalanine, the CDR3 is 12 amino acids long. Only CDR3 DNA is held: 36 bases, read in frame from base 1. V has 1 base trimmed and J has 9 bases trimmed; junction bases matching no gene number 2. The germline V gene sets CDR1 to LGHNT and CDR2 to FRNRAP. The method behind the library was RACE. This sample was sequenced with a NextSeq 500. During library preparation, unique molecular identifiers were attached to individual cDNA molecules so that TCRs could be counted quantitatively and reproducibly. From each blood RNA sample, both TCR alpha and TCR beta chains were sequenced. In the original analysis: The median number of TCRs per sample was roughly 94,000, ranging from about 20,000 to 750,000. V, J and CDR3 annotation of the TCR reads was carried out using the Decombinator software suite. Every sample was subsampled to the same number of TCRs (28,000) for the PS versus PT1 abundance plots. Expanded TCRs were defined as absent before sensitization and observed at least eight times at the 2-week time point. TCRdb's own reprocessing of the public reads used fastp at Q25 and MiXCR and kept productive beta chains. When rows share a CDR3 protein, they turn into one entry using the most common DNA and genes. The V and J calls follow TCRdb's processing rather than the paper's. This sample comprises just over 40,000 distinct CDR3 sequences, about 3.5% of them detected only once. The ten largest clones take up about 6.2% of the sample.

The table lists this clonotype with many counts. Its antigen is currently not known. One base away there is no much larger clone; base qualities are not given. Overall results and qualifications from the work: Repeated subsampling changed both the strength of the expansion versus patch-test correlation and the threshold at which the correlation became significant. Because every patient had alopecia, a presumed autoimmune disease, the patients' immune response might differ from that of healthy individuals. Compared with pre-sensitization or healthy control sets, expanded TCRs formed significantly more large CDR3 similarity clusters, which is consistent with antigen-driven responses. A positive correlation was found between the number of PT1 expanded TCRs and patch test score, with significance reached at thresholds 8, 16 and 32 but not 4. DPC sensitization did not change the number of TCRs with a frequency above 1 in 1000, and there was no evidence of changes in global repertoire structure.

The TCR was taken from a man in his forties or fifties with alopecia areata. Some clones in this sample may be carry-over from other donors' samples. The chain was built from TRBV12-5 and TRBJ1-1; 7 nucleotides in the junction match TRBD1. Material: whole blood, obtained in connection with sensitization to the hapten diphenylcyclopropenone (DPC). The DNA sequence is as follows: TGTGCTAGTGGTTTGGGACAGGGTAAAGCTTTCTTT. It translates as CASGLGQGKAFF.